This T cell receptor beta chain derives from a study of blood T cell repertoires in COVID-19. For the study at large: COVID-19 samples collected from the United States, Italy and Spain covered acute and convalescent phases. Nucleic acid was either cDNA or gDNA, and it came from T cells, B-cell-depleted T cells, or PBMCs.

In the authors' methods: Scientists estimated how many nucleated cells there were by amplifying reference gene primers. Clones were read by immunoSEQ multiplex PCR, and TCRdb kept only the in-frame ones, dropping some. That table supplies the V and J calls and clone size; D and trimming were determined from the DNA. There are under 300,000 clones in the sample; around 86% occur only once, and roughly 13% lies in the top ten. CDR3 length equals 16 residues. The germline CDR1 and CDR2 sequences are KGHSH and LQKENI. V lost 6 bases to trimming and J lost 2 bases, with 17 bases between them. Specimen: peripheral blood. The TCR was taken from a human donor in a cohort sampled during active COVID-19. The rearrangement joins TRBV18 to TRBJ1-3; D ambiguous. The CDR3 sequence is CASSRSSGLTGNTIYF. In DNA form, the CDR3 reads TGTGCCAGCTCGAGGTCTTCGGGTCTTACTGGAAACACCATATATTTT.